One and the same sample provided the 5 T cell receptor beta chains below, sequenced in a study of T cell changes during pregnancy in multiple sclerosis. Assay used: immunoSEQ multiplex PCR; TCRdb lists only in-frame clones, some missing. The sample includes about 31,000 clones, 90% of them seen just once. The source material was CD8+ T cells from peripheral blood mononuclear cells, sampled in the second trimester of pregnancy. The receptor source for this set is a female donor with multiple sclerosis, enrolled in a pregnancy study.

This chain joins TRBV9 and TRBJ1-2, with TRBD1 matching 9 bases. V lost 4 bases to trimming and J lost 4 bases; unmatched junction nucleotides: 14. CDR3 length: 17 amino acids. From germline, CDR1 is SGDLS and CDR2 YYNGEE. The CDR3 loop is CASSYRDRVGVGYGYTF. As DNA, the CDR3 is TGTGCCAGCAGCTACCGGGACAGGGTTGGCGTAGGCTATGGCTACACCTTC.

This rearrangement joins TRBV7-2 to TRBJ2-1, with a tentative D call TRBD1 (6 bases). There are 15 residues in the CDR3. V was shortened by 2 bases and J by 4 bases, with 12 bases between the two germline ends. Germline V CDR1 and CDR2: SGHTA, FQGNSA. In nucleotides, the CDR3 is TGTGCCAGCAGCTTACCGTCGAGGGGGTACAATGAGCAGTTCTTC. Its translation: CASSLPSRGYNEQFF.

The gene calls are TRBV7-8 and TRBJ2-2; no firm D call. This CDR3 is 13 amino acids long. Germline CDR1 and CDR2: SGHVS and FQNEAQ. The V gene lost 3 bases and the J gene lost 1 base, with 3 bases spanning the gap. CDR3 nucleotides: TGTGCCAGCAGCTTCCGGAACACCGGGGAGCTGTTTTTT. As protein: CASSFRNTGELFF.

The chain has TRBV9 and TRBJ2-5, with 14 bases aligning to TRBD2. Per the germline V gene, CDR1 is SGDLS and CDR2 is YYNGEE. After removal of 0 bases from V and 3 bases from J, the junction contained 1 base not matched to a gene. This CDR3 has 16 amino acids. The CDR3 spells CASSVGGLAGEETQYF. The CDR3 DNA sequence: TGTGCCAGCAGCGTAGGGGGACTAGCGGGAGAAGAGACCCAGTACTTC.

This sequence joins TRBV5-4 and TRBJ2-7; tentative D call: TRBD2 (6 bases). The CDR3 is made up of 15 amino acids. Germline-derived CDR1 and CDR2 are SGHNT and YYREEE (reference sequence). The ends were cut back, 0 bases at V and 3 bases at J, with 13 bases in the middle. Here the CDR3 DNA reads TGTGCCAGCAGCTTGGGAAGGGGACTCATCTACGAGCAGTACTTC. The encoded protein is CASSLGRGLIYEQYF.